The 14 T cell receptor beta chains listed next were all sequenced from one sample in a study of Graves' ophthalmopathy and Graves' hyperthyroidism. RNA served as the template for amplifying TCR beta CDR3 regions. HTBI-primed first-round RT-PCR preceded second-round multiplex PCR. TCRdb reprocessed the multiplex PCR reads via MiXCR and lists one record per CDR3 protein. Of roughly 600,000 distinct CDR3 sequences listed, under 45% were seen once; the top ten hold about 4.6%. Specimen: peripheral blood or thyroid tissue (not recorded which). These receptors all stem from an adult man with Graves' hyperthyroidism.

This clonotype was recorded a few times. The genes are TRBV6-1 and TRBJ1-6; D is perhaps TRBD1 (6 bases). Germline V gene lookup returns CDR1 MNHNS and CDR2 SASEGT. The CDR3 has 21 amino acids. Deletions cut 7 bases from V and 0 bases from J, with 28 bases between. This CDR3 reads CASTFSAAGAVGSSYNSPLHF. The CDR3, as DNA: TGTGCCAGCACCTTCTCCGCGGCGGGGGCTGTAGGGAGCTCCTATAATTCACCCCTCCACTTT.

Many counts were recorded for this clonotype. The chain couples TRBV9 to TRBJ1-4, with 10 bases lining up with TRBD1. The CDR3 covers 18 residues. Germline values: CDR1 SGDLS, CDR2 YYNGEE. With V trimmed by 0 bases and J by 6 bases, 11 bases remained unmatched. The CDR3 sequence: CASSVGPDWTGGDEKLFF. The CDR3, as DNA: TGTGCCAGCAGCGTAGGACCTGATTGGACAGGGGGGGATGAAAAACTGTTTTTT.

This chain links TRBV4-1 with TRBJ2-7; 14 bases fit TRBD2. Germline loops: CDR1 MGHRA, CDR2 YSYEKL. The V gene end was trimmed by 4 bases and the J gene end by 4 bases; junction bases not matched to a gene: 9. The CDR3 has 17 amino acids. The CDR3 coding sequence is TGCGCCAGCAGCCCGATGACTAGCGGGGGGGTCGTGTACGAGCAGTACTTC. It translates to CASSPMTSGGVVYEQYF.

This clonotype occurred a few times. A much larger clone differs from this one at a single base, so this may be a read error. The chain links TRBV7-9 to TRBJ2-5; possibly TRBD2 for D (6 bases). Germline values: CDR1 SEHNR, CDR2 FQNEAQ (reference sequence). This CDR3 region has 15 residues. V gave up 5 bases and J gave up 2 bases, with 15 bases separating them. The CDR3 region is CASSLPGASQETQYF. CDR3 DNA: TGTGCCAGCAGCCTACCGGGAGCGTCACAAGAGACCCAGTACTTC.

The sample holds many counts of this clonotype. The chain carries TRBV5-1 and TRBJ2-5; D is ambiguous. The CDR3 consists of 15 residues. V was shortened by 2 bases and J by 1 base, with 12 bases between the two germline ends. Germline CDR1 SGHRS, CDR2 YFSETQ. CDR3 loop: CASSLSVPTQETQYF. The CDR3 coding sequence is TGCGCCAGCAGCTTAAGTGTTCCTACCCAAGAGACCCAGTACTTC.

This clonotype was observed once. The V gene is TRBV11-2, the J gene TRBJ1-1; D might be TRBD1 (5 bases). Germline loops: CDR1 SGHAT, CDR2 FQNNGV. Trimming took off 3 bases at V and 4 bases at J, with 24 bases between the two ends. The CDR3 sequence is 18 residues long. CDR3 amino acids: CASSLVAGPFGAGTEAFF. The CDR3 bases are TGTGCCAGCAGCTTGGTTGCGGGGCCCTTCGGGGCGGGCACTGAAGCTTTCTTT. The whole variable domain, filled in from reference TRBV11-2 and TRBJ1-1, reads EAGVAQSPRYKIIEKRQSVAFWCNPISGHATLYWYQQILGQGPKLLIQFQNNGVVDDSQLPKDRFSAERLKGVDSTLKIQPAKLEDSAVYLCASSLVAGPFGAGTEAFFGQGTRLTVV.

Details on this clonotype: A much larger clonotype is one base distant, so this may be a read error. The CDR3, as DNA: TGTGCCAGCAGTTTTGGCGGGAGTCTCCACGAGCAGTACTTC. It yields the protein CASSFGGSLHEQYF. V usage is TRBV12-3 or TRBV12-4 and J usage is TRBJ2-7; 7 positions agree with TRBD2. Trimming removed 3 bases from V and 5 bases from J; junction bases left unmatched: 7. The CDR3 totals 14 residues.

Ten or more counts support this clonotype. The chain employs TRBV10-3 and TRBJ1-2; 8 positions agree with TRBD1. This CDR3 spans 12 amino acids. CDR1 and CDR2 (germline): ENHRY, SYGVKD. V was clipped by 8 bases and J by 6 bases; unmatched bases: 5. The CDR3 DNA follows: TGTGCCATCGGGGGACAGGAGCATGGCTACACCTTC. It encodes CAIGGQEHGYTF.

The V gene is TRBV7-9, the J gene TRBJ1-5; 11 bases agree with TRBD1. V trimming: 3 bases; J trimming: 4 bases; junction bases outside the gene matches: 2. The CDR3 sequence is 15 residues long. Germline V gives CDR1 SEHNR, CDR2 FQNEAQ (reference sequence). The CDR3 coding sequence is TGTGCCAGCAGCTTGGGACAGGGGGTTAATCAGCCCCAGCATTTT. It specifies CASSLGQGVNQPQHF. The variable domain in full, completed from reference TRBV7-9 and TRBJ1-5, reads DTGVSQNPRHKITKRGQNVTFRCDPISEHNRLYWYRQTLGQGPEFLTYFQNEAQLEKSRLLSDRFSAERPKGSFSTLEIQRTEQGDSAMYLCASSLGQGVNQPQHFGDGTRLSIL.

Note on this clonotype: Since a much larger clone is just one base distant, this may be a read error. This chain links TRBV4-1 with TRBJ2-7; 15 positions match TRBD2. Looked up from germline, CDR1 is MGHRA and CDR2 is YSYEKL. CDR3 length equals 18 residues. The DNA for the CDR3 is TGTGCCAGCTGCCACACCGGGACTAGCGGGGGGCTCACCTACGAGCAGTACTTC. It translates to CASCHTGTSGGLTYEQYF.

The chain combines TRBV7-9 with TRBJ1-4; D not resolved. Trimming left V 2 bases short and J 10 bases short, with 14 bases between. The CDR3 totals 14 residues. Germline CDR1 and CDR2: SEHNR and FQNEAQ (reference sequence). For the CDR3, the DNA is TGTGCCAGCAGCTTACCGAGCGGCCGTGGAAAACTGTTTTTT. This codes for CASSLPSGRGKLFF.

This clonotype was seen repeatedly, ten times or more. V usage is TRBV2 and J usage is TRBJ1-1; D unclear. V dropped 7 bases and J dropped 0 bases, with 15 bases sitting between them. The CDR3 spans 15 residues. The germline CDR1 and CDR2 sequences are SNHLY and FYNNEI. The CDR3 DNA is TGTGCCAGCATGGGCAGAGGGTCCATGAACACTGAAGCTTTCTTT. Encoded protein: CASMGRGSMNTEAFF. The full variable domain, with the rest looked up from reference TRBV2 and TRBJ1-1, is EPEVTQTPSHQVTQMGQEVILRCVPISNHLYFYWYRQILGQKVEFLVSFYNNEISEKSEIFDDQFSVERPDGSNFTLKIRSTKLEDSAMYFCASMGRGSMNTEAFFGQGTRLTVV.

This clonotype was found many times. The gene calls are TRBV25-1 and TRBJ1-5; D ambiguous. The CDR3 consists of 13 residues. V was shortened by 6 bases and J by 3 bases, with 9 bases between the two germline ends. Germline V gene lookup returns CDR1 MGHDK and CDR2 SYGVNS. The CDR3 bases are TGTGCCAGCAGGAGGGAGGACAATCAGCCCCAGCATTTT. Translation gives CASRREDNQPQHF.

CDR3 DNA sequence: TGTGCCAGCAGCCCCCCGGACTCGGTCGAGCAGTTCTTC. Protein sequence: CASSPPDSVEQFF. V and J are TRBV7-9 and TRBJ2-1; TRBD2 is a possible D gene (5 bases). This CDR3 has 13 amino acids. The V and J ends lost 5 bases and 10 bases respectively, with 15 bases between them. Germline V gene lookup returns CDR1 SEHNR and CDR2 FQNEAQ (reference sequence). The variable domain in full, completed from reference TRBV7-9 and TRBJ2-1, reads DTGVSQNPRHKITKRGQNVTFRCDPISEHNRLYWYRQTLGQGPEFLTYFQNEAQLEKSRLLSDRFSAERPKGSFSTLEIQRTEQGDSAMYLCASSPPDSVEQFFGPGTRLTVL.